This is a list of T cell receptor beta chains from one sample in a study of shared clonotypes between healthy human individuals. Libraries were prepared by immunoSEQ multiplex PCR; TCRdb keeps only in-frame clonotypes and omits some of them. The sample consists of around 700,000 clones, just over 90% of them appearing once. Material: naive CD8+ T cells sorted from blood. The receptor set was obtained from a man aged 25-40 years in good health. CDR3s leave out the opening cysteine and the closing phenylalanine or tryptophan. The order of the fields is CDR3 protein, CDR3 length, V gene, J gene.

cdr3_aa: ASRGFQGYEQY; cdr3_length: 11; v_call: TRBV6-1; j_call: TRBJ2-7
cdr3_aa: ASSDPAQGVEQY; cdr3_length: 12; v_call: TRBV2; j_call: TRBJ2-7
cdr3_aa: ASSIVGDVTTDTQY; cdr3_length: 14; v_call: TRBV19; j_call: TRBJ2-3
cdr3_aa: ASSQDKGLNTEAF; cdr3_length: 13; v_call: TRBV4-3; j_call: TRBJ1-1
cdr3_aa: ASKASGSYEQY; cdr3_length: 11; v_call: TRBV7-9; j_call: TRBJ2-7
cdr3_aa: ASSPGQGHNEQF; cdr3_length: 12; v_call: TRBV7-8; j_call: TRBJ2-1
cdr3_aa: ASSLTVTGYNEQF; cdr3_length: 13; v_call: TRBV27; j_call: TRBJ2-1
cdr3_aa: ASSKSPSLDRDSSGANVLT; cdr3_length: 19; v_call: TRBV21-1; j_call: TRBJ2-6
cdr3_aa: ASSQGQGGDRTSGRYTGELF; cdr3_length: 20; v_call: TRBV4-3; j_call: TRBJ2-2
cdr3_aa: ASSVGTSGPYEQY; cdr3_length: 13; v_call: TRBV9; j_call: TRBJ2-7
cdr3_aa: ASSLWGNEQF; cdr3_length: 10; v_call: TRBV28; j_call: TRBJ2-1
cdr3_aa: ASHKGGTDQPQH; cdr3_length: 12; v_call: TRBV28; j_call: TRBJ1-5
cdr3_aa: ASSLGAGAYNEQF; cdr3_length: 13; v_call: TRBV7-6; j_call: TRBJ2-1
cdr3_aa: ASSIYTGELF; cdr3_length: 10; v_call: TRBV6-5; j_call: TRBJ2-2
cdr3_aa: AISERSGYPTREETQY; cdr3_length: 16; v_call: TRBV10-3; j_call: TRBJ2-5
cdr3_aa: ASRHSGSADTQY; cdr3_length: 12; v_call: TRBV4-3; j_call: TRBJ2-3
cdr3_aa: ASSLFTYNEQF; cdr3_length: 11; v_call: TRBV28; j_call: TRBJ2-1
cdr3_aa: ASSDGIVFYEQY; cdr3_length: 12; v_call: TRBV6-1; j_call: TRBJ2-7
cdr3_aa: ASSLGPPTAYEQY; cdr3_length: 13; v_call: TRBV5-7; j_call: TRBJ2-7
cdr3_aa: ASSLVISTDTQY; cdr3_length: 12; v_call: TRBV11-2; j_call: TRBJ2-3
cdr3_aa: AISHPWDGEHNEQF; cdr3_length: 14; v_call: TRBV10-3; j_call: TRBJ2-1
cdr3_aa: ASSQGAGQLYEQY; cdr3_length: 13; v_call: TRBV4-1; j_call: TRBJ2-7
cdr3_aa: ASSPGDRGPEAF; cdr3_length: 12; v_call: TRBV18; j_call: TRBJ1-1
cdr3_aa: ASSYSAGMYTGELF; cdr3_length: 14; v_call: TRBV6-5; j_call: TRBJ2-2
cdr3_aa: ASSQVMGGLTT; cdr3_length: 11; v_call: TRBV4-1; j_call: TRBJ1-2
cdr3_aa: ASSQDGPGRGGSTDTQY; cdr3_length: 17; v_call: TRBV4-2; j_call: TRBJ2-3
cdr3_aa: ASSYGLAGAQETQY; cdr3_length: 14; v_call: TRBV6-6; j_call: TRBJ2-5
cdr3_aa: ASSLGQGTYNEQF; cdr3_length: 13; v_call: TRBV7-9; j_call: TRBJ2-1
cdr3_aa: ASSPDPRDRGDYEQY; cdr3_length: 15; v_call: TRBV7-9; j_call: TRBJ2-7
cdr3_aa: ASAPQWSPQETQY; cdr3_length: 13; v_call: TRBV7-2; j_call: TRBJ2-5
cdr3_aa: ASSEVSDYEQY; cdr3_length: 11; v_call: TRBV10-1; j_call: TRBJ2-7
cdr3_aa: ASSQTTSPGWEQF; cdr3_length: 13; v_call: TRBV7-9; j_call: TRBJ2-1
cdr3_aa: ASSNSGSYNEQF; cdr3_length: 12; v_call: TRBV19; j_call: TRBJ2-1
cdr3_aa: ASSLVPSGRDNEQF; cdr3_length: 14; v_call: TRBV7-2; j_call: TRBJ2-1
cdr3_aa: ASSLGQGTGQPQH; cdr3_length: 13; v_call: TRBV7-6; j_call: TRBJ1-5
cdr3_aa: ASRGRFGYT; cdr3_length: 9; v_call: TRBV6-5; j_call: TRBJ1-2
cdr3_aa: ASSLQDGELF; cdr3_length: 10; v_call: TRBV27; j_call: TRBJ2-2
cdr3_aa: ASSISRSFRTGAYEQY; cdr3_length: 16; v_call: TRBV19; j_call: TRBJ2-7
cdr3_aa: ASRLAGGYNEQF; cdr3_length: 12; v_call: TRBV6-5; j_call: TRBJ2-1
cdr3_aa: ASSPEGFRANEQF; cdr3_length: 13; v_call: TRBV13; j_call: TRBJ2-1
cdr3_aa: ASSLHILETQY; cdr3_length: 11; v_call: TRBV7-6; j_call: TRBJ2-5
cdr3_aa: ASSALAGLSYEQY; cdr3_length: 13; v_call: TRBV19; j_call: TRBJ2-7
cdr3_aa: ASSVAIGELF; cdr3_length: 10; v_call: TRBV9; j_call: TRBJ2-2
cdr3_aa: ASSLGGPRAGWQY; cdr3_length: 13; v_call: TRBV11-2; j_call: TRBJ2-7
cdr3_aa: ASSSRDSPNQPQH; cdr3_length: 13; v_call: TRBV7-8; j_call: TRBJ1-5
cdr3_aa: ASSLLGFTDTQY; cdr3_length: 12; v_call: TRBV27; j_call: TRBJ2-3
cdr3_aa: ASSAYYNQPQH; cdr3_length: 11; v_call: TRBV27; j_call: TRBJ1-5
cdr3_aa: ASSPLIGDRGLGTQY; cdr3_length: 15; v_call: TRBV4-1; j_call: TRBJ2-5
cdr3_aa: ASSHGSASGYEQY; cdr3_length: 13; v_call: TRBV4-3; j_call: TRBJ2-7
cdr3_aa: ASSRGKGDHTEAF; cdr3_length: 13; v_call: TRBV5-1; j_call: TRBJ1-1
cdr3_aa: ASSPGDRGSTDTQY; cdr3_length: 14; v_call: TRBV18; j_call: TRBJ2-3
cdr3_aa: SVVPTSGSSYNEQF; cdr3_length: 14; v_call: TRBV29-1; j_call: TRBJ2-1
cdr3_aa: ASSFDSGANYGYT; cdr3_length: 13; v_call: TRBV7-9; j_call: TRBJ1-2
cdr3_aa: ASSIRDGYEQY; cdr3_length: 11; v_call: TRBV11-2; j_call: TRBJ2-7
cdr3_aa: ASSFFSGGEDNEQF; cdr3_length: 14; v_call: TRBV9; j_call: TRBJ2-1
cdr3_aa: ASSPRTSPYNEQF; cdr3_length: 13; v_call: TRBV6-6; j_call: TRBJ2-1